This TCR beta chain was documented in a study of blood T cell repertoires in COVID-19. Looking at the study overall: The study drew acute and convalescent COVID-19 samples from the United States, Italy and Spain. Sources were T cells, B-cell-depleted T cells, or PBMCs; the material itself was cDNA or gDNA.

Germline lookup yields CDR1 DFQATT and CDR2 SNEGSKA (reference sequence). V was pared by 3 bases and J by 6 bases, with 5 bases of the junction left unmatched. CDR3 length: 14 amino acids. Assay: immunoSEQ multiplex PCR; the TCRdb copy retains only in-frame clones and omits some. The top ten clones hold under 7% of a sample with 90,000 to 120,000 clones, approximately 89% of them seen once. The rearrangement uses TRBV20-1 and TRBJ1-4; 9 nucleotides agree with TRBD1. The sequence was obtained from a man aged 45-65 years with active or convalescent COVID-19. The sequencing sample was made of peripheral blood. CDR3 bases: TGCAGTGCTAGTACGAGACAGGGGGATGAAAAACTGTTTTTT. Protein sequence: CSASTRQGDEKLFF.